The clone carrying this T cell receptor (beta chain) was detected only a few times. The record originates from a study of blood T cell repertoires in COVID-19. Study in general: PBMCs, B-cell-depleted T cells, or T cells were the source of the cDNA or gDNA that made up the material.

As processed by the authors: Estimated nucleated cell counts came from reference gene primer amplification. This table comes from immunoSEQ multiplex PCR, and its TCRdb copy is limited to in-frame clones, with some not included. V, J and clone size reflect that table, while D and trimming were determined from the DNA. The sample has 140,000 to 150,000 clones; 84% are singletons. The clonotype originates from a man aged 25-45 years with COVID-19, enrolled during active disease. What was sequenced was peripheral blood.

DNA for the CDR3: TGTGCCAGCAGCAAACCGGGACTAGCGGGAGGGTCACGCACAGATACGCAGTATTTT. Translating gives CASSKPGLAGGSRTDTQYF. The J gene is TRBJ2-3, the V gene TRBV7-2; 16 bases are a match to TRBD2. The CDR3 loop spans 19 amino acids. Germline V gene data show CDR1 as SGHTA and CDR2 as FQGNSA. Unmatched junction bases numbered 9, after V lost 5 bases and J lost 1 base.